This entry lists 20 T cell receptor beta chains sequenced from one sample in a study of blood T cell repertoires in COVID-19. Clones were sequenced by immunoSEQ multiplex PCR, and TCRdb holds only the in-frame ones, with some missing. This sample has around 110,000 clones; over 80% occur once, and the top ten carry around 1.3%. The sample comprised peripheral blood. The source is a woman in her 30s with acute or convalescent COVID-19.

The chain uses TRBV18 and TRBJ1-1; D is undetermined. Trimming took off 6 bases at V and 1 base at J, with 15 bases between the two ends. Germline V CDR1 and CDR2: KGHSH, LQKENI. The CDR3 runs 15 residues. The CDR3 DNA reads as TGTGCCAGCTCCCCCTCCAGATCTCAGAACACTGAAGCTTTCTTT. This encodes CASSPSRSQNTEAFF. Together with reference TRBV18 and TRBJ1-1, the CDR3 gives the full variable domain: NAGVMQNPRHLVRRRGQEARLRCSPMKGHSHVYWYRQLPEEGLKFMVYLQKENIIDESGMPKERFSAEFPKEGPSILRIQQVVRGDSAAYFCASSPSRSQNTEAFFGQGTRLTVV.

The chain is built from TRBV21-1 and TRBJ1-4; the DNA was not used to check the table's D call, TRBD1. TRBV21-1 represents a pseudogene. The CDR3 contains 15 residues. The CDR3 here is CASSKQVHRGTKLFF. The CDR3 DNA reads as TGTGCCAGCAGCAAACAGGTTCACAGGGGGACAAAACTGTTTTTT.

The V gene is TRBV7-9, the J gene TRBJ1-4; 9 nucleotides match TRBD1. There are 15 residues in the CDR3. Germline V gene sequence: CDR1 SEHNR, CDR2 FQNEAQ (reference sequence). J lost 8 bases, V lost 5 bases, and 9 bases had no gene match. In DNA form, the CDR3 reads TGTGCCAGCAGCCAAAAACAGGGGGCGCGAGAAAAACTGTTTTTT. Its protein is CASSQKQGAREKLFF.

V gene TRBV28 combines with J gene TRBJ1-2; D gene uncertain. This CDR3 has 12 residues. Per the germline V gene, CDR1 is MDHEN and CDR2 is SYDVKM. The ends were cut back, 6 bases at V and 7 bases at J, with 12 bases in the middle. CDR3 DNA sequence: TGTGCCAGCAGCACCACAGCGGCTGGCTACACCTTC. It yields the protein CASSTTAAGYTF.

CDR3 amino acids: CASSLHSGQGIGGESLHF. CDR3 nucleotide sequence: TGTGCCAGTAGCCTCCATTCGGGACAGGGCATCGGTGGTGAGTCCCTCCACTTT. V gene TRBV19 combines with J gene TRBJ1-6; 9 bases map to TRBD1. Looked up from germline, CDR1 is LNHDA and CDR2 is SQIVND (reference sequence). The CDR3 length is 18 residues. V lost 6 bases and J lost 14; bases outside the gene matches: 23.

The gene calls are TRBV9 and TRBJ2-3; TRBD2 aligns across 9 bases. The CDR3 totals 16 residues. CDR1 is SGDLS, CDR2 YYNGEE, per germline. Losses at the gene ends were 7 bases for V and 3 bases for J; bases not matched to a gene: 12. The CDR3 DNA sequence: TGTGCCAGCGGGCCGCCGGGGCGGGGGGGAACAGATACGCAGTATTTT. Its protein is CASGPPGRGGTDTQYF.

This clone was picked up one time. At one end the junction does not follow the germline gene, possibly because of a read error. This chain uses TRBV7-2 with TRBJ1-3; D not certain. Germline V gives CDR1 SGHTA, CDR2 FQGNSA. CDR3 size: 14 residues. The CDR3 DNA reads as TGTGCCAGCAGCTCCTCTCGAGATGGAGACACCATATATTTT. Protein: CASSSSRDGDTIYF. Full variable domain (outside the CDR3, taken from reference TRBV7-2 and TRBJ1-3): GAGVSQSPSNKVTEKGKDVELRCDPISGHTALYWYRQSLGQGLEFLIYFQGNSAPDKSGLPSDRFSAERTGGSVSTLTIQRTQQEDSAVYLCASSSSRDGDTIYFGEGSWLTVV.

The CDR3 nucleotides are TGTGCCAGCAGGAGCCCTACAGGGGGCCTGGGGCAGCCCCAGCATTTT. It translates to CASRSPTGGLGQPQHF. The chain uses TRBV2 and TRBJ1-5, with 9 bases fitting TRBD1. V was clipped by 6 bases and J by 7 bases; unmatched bases: 13. The CDR3 runs 16 residues. Looked up from germline, CDR1 is SNHLY and CDR2 is FYNNEI.

The CDR3, as DNA: TGTGCCAGCAGCTTTGGCCTGAATGAAGCTTTCTTT. This gives the protein CASSFGLNEAFF. V gene TRBV7-9 combines with J gene TRBJ1-1; D is ambiguous. The germline CDR1 and CDR2 sequences are SEHNR and FQNEAQ (reference sequence). This CDR3 comprises 12 residues. Trimming stripped 3 bases from V and 7 bases from J, with 9 bases between.

CDR3 protein: CASSQRDSYSPLHF. The CDR3 nucleotides are TGTGCCAGCAGCCAACGGGACAGCTATTCACCCCTCCACTTT. The J gene is TRBJ1-6, the V gene TRBV3-1 (or the pseudogene TRBV3-2), with 7 bases that match TRBD1. This CDR3 comprises 14 residues. The V gene end was trimmed by 2 bases and the J gene end by 8 bases; junction bases not matched to a gene: 3. CDR1 and CDR2 (germline): LGHDT, YNNKEL (reference sequence).

J is TRBJ2-1 and V is TRBV14; 7 bases are a match to TRBD2. The CDR3 has 16 residues. CDR1 SGHDN and CDR2 FVKESK come from the germline V gene. Trimming removed 4 bases from V and 0 bases from J; junction bases left unmatched: 6. The CDR3 sequence is CASSPLGGFSYNEQFF. In DNA, the CDR3 is TGTGCCAGCAGCCCTTTGGGGGGGTTCTCCTACAATGAGCAGTTCTTC. The variable domain in full, completed from reference TRBV14 and TRBJ2-1, reads EAGVTQFPSHSVIEKGQTVTLRCDPISGHDNLYWYRRVMGKEIKFLLHFVKESKQDESGMPNNRFLAERTGGTYSTLKVQPAELEDSGVYFCASSPLGGFSYNEQFFGPGTRLTVL.

The J gene is TRBJ1-6, the V gene TRBV5-1; 10 bases match TRBD1. The germline V gene encodes CDR1 SGHRS and CDR2 YFSETQ. V dropped 6 bases and J dropped 5; count of bases not matched to a gene: 5. The CDR3 consists of 15 residues. The CDR3 region is CASTSGTGDNSPLHF. CDR3 DNA: TGCGCCAGCACCTCCGGGACAGGGGATAATTCACCCCTCCACTTT.

This chain links TRBV2 with TRBJ1-5, with no clear D. The CDR3 sequence is 13 residues long. Looked up from germline, CDR1 is SNHLY and CDR2 is FYNNEI. The V gene lost 7 bases and the J gene lost 2 bases, with 9 bases spanning the gap. CDR3 in DNA: TGTGCCAGCATCGGCGGAGGCAATCAGCCCCAGCATTTT. Its translation: CASIGGGNQPQHF. The full variable domain, completed using reference TRBV2 and TRBJ1-5, is EPEVTQTPSHQVTQMGQEVILRCVPISNHLYFYWYRQILGQKVEFLVSFYNNEISEKSEIFDDQFSVERPDGSNFTLKIRSTKLEDSAMYFCASIGGGNQPQHFGDGTRLSIL.

J is TRBJ2-1 and V is TRBV9; 7 bases line up with TRBD2. The junction had 8 bases not matched to a gene; V was cut back by 2 bases and J by 9 bases. Germline CDR1 SGDLS, CDR2 YYNGEE. This CDR3 is 14 amino acids long. For the CDR3, the DNA is TGTGCCAGCAGCGTCGTGGGAGGGGTGGGTGAGCAGTTCTTC. Its translation is CASSVVGGVGEQFF.

The chain combines TRBV28 with TRBJ2-5; the match to TRBD2 covers 11 bases. After removal of 4 bases from V and 5 bases from J, the junction contained 6 bases not matched to a gene. The CDR3 extends over 15 amino acids. Germline V gives CDR1 MDHEN, CDR2 SYDVKM. CDR3 residues: CASSSLAGGGETQYF. CDR3 bases: TGTGCCAGCAGTTCATTAGCGGGAGGGGGGGAGACCCAGTACTTC.

This CDR3 is CASSPGGSEQYF. The CDR3 coding sequence is TGTGCCAGCAGTCCAGGGGGCAGCGAGCAGTACTTC. The J gene is TRBJ2-7, the V gene TRBV6-6; TRBD1 aligns across 8 bases. The CDR3 spans 12 residues. The trim removed 5 bases at V and 6 bases at J, leaving 3 bases unmatched. Germline V CDR1 and CDR2: MNHNY, SVGAGI (reference sequence).

The CDR3 nucleotides read TGTGCCATCAGTCAGGAGCCGGGACACCGCTCAACTAATGAAAAACTGTTTTTT. This codes for CAISQEPGHRSTNEKLFF. The V call is TRBV10-3, the J call TRBJ1-4; the D gene is possibly TRBD1 (6 bases). This CDR3 has 18 amino acids. With 5 bases removed from V and 0 bases from J, the gap between germline ends came to 19 bases. Germline loops: CDR1 ENHRY, CDR2 SYGVKD.

This clone was seen a handful of times. V gene TRBV9 combines with J gene TRBJ2-3, with D hard to call. The CDR3 length is 12 residues. The ends were cut back, 3 bases at V and 4 bases at J, with 6 bases in the middle. Germline V gene sequence: CDR1 SGDLS, CDR2 YYNGEE. CDR3 coding DNA: TGTGCCAGCAGCGCCTTCGCAGATACGCAGTATTTT. Its protein is CASSAFADTQYF.

This clone has only a few counts. The J gene is TRBJ1-3, the V gene TRBV28, with a possible D match to TRBD1 (5 bases). Deletions cut 3 bases from V and 4 bases from J, with 7 bases between. The CDR3 is made up of 13 amino acids. Per the germline V gene, CDR1 is MDHEN and CDR2 is SYDVKM. The CDR3 loop reads CASSFGGGNTIYF. CDR3 DNA: TGTGCCAGCAGTTTCGGGGGGGGAAACACCATATATTTT.

This sequence joins TRBV30 and TRBJ1-2; D possibly corresponds to TRBD1 (6 bases). This CDR3 contains 12 residues. Trimming pared 5 bases from V and 4 bases from J, leaving 11 bases between. CDR1 and CDR2 from the germline V gene are GTSNPN and SVGIG (reference sequence). CDR3 nucleotides: TGTGCCTGGGGGCAGGGGTTCTATGGCTACACCTTC. It specifies CAWGQGFYGYTF.